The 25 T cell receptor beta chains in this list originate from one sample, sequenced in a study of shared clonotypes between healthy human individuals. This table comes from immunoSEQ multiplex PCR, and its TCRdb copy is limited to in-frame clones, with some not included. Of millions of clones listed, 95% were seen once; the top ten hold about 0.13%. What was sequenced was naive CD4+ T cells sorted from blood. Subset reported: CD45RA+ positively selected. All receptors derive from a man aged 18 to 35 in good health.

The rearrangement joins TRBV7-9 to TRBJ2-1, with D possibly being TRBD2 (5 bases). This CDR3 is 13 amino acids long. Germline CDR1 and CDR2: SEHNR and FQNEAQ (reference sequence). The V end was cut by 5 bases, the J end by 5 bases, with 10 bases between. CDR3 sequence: CASSPREDNEQFF. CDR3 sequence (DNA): TGTGCCAGCAGCCCGAGGGAAGACAATGAGCAGTTCTTC.

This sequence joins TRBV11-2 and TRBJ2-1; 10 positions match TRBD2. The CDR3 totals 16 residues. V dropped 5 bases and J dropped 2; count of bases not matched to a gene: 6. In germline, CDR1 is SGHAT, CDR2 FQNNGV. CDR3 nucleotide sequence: TGTGCCAGCAGCCCCGAAGGGACTAGCGCCTACAATGAGCAGTTCTTC. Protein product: CASSPEGTSAYNEQFF.

The CDR3 nucleotides read TGTGCCAGCAGTAAGGGTACTAGGGCTTTCTTT. It encodes CASSKGTRAFF. The chain links TRBV6-5 to TRBJ1-1; no reliable D call. The germline CDR1 and CDR2 sequences are MNHEY and SVGAGI. V was cut by 5 bases and J by 11 bases, with 12 bases left in between. The CDR3 consists of 11 residues.

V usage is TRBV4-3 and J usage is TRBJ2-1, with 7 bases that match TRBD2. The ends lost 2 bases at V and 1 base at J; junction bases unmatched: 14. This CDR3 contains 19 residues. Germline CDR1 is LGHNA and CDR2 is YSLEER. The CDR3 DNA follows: TGCGCCAGCAGCCAAAAGTTTTCGGCGGGAGAGGCGTCCTACAATGAGCAGTTCTTC. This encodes CASSQKFSAGEASYNEQFF.

CDR3 residues: CASIERDSTGELFF. CDR3 DNA: TGCGCCAGCATTGAACGGGACAGCACCGGGGAGCTGTTTTTT. The chain has TRBV10-2 and TRBJ2-2; 7 bases are a match to TRBD1. CDR3 length: 14 residues. The trim removed 7 bases at V and 4 bases at J, leaving 6 bases unmatched. Germline V gives CDR1 WSHSY, CDR2 SAAADI.

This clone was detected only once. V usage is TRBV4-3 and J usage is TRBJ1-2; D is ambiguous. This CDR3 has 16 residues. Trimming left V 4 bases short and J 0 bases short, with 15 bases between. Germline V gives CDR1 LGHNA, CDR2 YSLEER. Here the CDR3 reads CASSPTRTGTNYGYTF. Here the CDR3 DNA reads TGCGCCAGCAGCCCAACCCGTACGGGGACTAACTATGGCTACACCTTC.

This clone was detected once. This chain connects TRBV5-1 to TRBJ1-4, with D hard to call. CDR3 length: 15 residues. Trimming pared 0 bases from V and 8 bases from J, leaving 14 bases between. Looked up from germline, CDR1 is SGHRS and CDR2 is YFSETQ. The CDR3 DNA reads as TGCGCCAGCAGCTTGGCCCCTAATGGTGGGGAAAAACTGTTTTTT. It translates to CASSLAPNGGEKLFF.

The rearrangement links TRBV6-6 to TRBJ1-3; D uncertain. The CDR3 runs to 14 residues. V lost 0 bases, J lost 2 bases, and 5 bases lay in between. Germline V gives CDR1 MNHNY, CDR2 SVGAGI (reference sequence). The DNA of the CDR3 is TGTGCCAGCAGTTACTCAGGACCTGGAAACACCATATATTTT. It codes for CASSYSGPGNTIYF.

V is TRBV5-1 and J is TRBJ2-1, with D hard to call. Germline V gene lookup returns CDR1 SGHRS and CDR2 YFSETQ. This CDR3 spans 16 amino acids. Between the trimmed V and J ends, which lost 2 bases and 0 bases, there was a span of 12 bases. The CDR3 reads CASSFSGTNSYNEQFF. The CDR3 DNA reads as TGCGCCAGCAGCTTCTCGGGTACCAACTCCTACAATGAGCAGTTCTTC.

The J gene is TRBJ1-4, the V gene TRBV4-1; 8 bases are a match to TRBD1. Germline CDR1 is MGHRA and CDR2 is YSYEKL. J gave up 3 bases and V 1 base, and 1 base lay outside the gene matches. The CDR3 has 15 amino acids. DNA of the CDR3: TGCGCCAGCAGCCAAGCGACAGGGGCTAATGAAAAACTGTTTTTT. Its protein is CASSQATGANEKLFF.

CDR3 residues: CAWSVQRVQETQYF. CDR3 coding DNA: TGTGCCTGGAGTGTTCAGCGGGTCCAAGAGACCCAGTACTTC. This sequence joins TRBV30 and TRBJ2-5, with D perhaps TRBD2 (6 bases). The CDR3 consists of 14 residues. V lost 0 bases, J lost 1 base, and 9 bases lay in between. Looked up from germline, CDR1 is GTSNPN and CDR2 is SVGIG (reference sequence).

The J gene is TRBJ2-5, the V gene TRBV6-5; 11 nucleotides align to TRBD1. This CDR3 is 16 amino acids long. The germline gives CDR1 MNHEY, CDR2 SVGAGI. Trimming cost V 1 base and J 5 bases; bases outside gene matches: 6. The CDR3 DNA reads TGTGCCAGCAGTTACTTCGGGACAGGGGGTGAGGAGACCCAGTACTTC. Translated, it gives CASSYFGTGGEETQYF.

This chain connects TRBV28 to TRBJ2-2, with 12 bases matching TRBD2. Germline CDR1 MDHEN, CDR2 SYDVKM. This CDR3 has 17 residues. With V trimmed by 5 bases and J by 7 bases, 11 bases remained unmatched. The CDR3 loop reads CASSPSRLAGAYGELFF. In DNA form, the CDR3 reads TGTGCCAGCAGTCCCTCTCGACTAGCGGGAGCTTACGGGGAGCTGTTTTTT.

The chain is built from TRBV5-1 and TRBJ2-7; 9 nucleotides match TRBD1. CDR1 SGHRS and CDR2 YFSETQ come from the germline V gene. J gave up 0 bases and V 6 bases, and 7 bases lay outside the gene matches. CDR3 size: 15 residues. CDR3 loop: CASTVGDRDSYEQYF. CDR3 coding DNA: TGCGCCAGCACCGTAGGGGACAGGGACTCCTACGAGCAGTACTTC.

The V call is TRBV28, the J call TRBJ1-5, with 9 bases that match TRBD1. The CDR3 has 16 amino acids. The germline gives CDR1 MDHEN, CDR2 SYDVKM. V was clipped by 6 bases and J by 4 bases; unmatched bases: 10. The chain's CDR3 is CASSPSGGQGNQPQHF. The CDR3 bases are TGTGCCAGCAGCCCATCCGGGGGACAGGGAAATCAGCCCCAGCATTTT.

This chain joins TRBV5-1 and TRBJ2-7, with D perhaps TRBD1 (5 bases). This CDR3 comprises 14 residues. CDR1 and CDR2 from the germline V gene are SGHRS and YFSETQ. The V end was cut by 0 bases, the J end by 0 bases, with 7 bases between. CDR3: CASSLVGDSYEQYF. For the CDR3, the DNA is TGCGCCAGCAGCTTGGTAGGGGACTCCTACGAGCAGTACTTC.

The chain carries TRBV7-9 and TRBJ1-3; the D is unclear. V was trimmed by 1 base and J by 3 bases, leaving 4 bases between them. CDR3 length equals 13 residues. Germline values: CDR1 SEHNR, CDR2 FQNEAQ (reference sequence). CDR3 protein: CASSLGNGNTIYF. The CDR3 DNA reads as TGTGCCAGCAGCTTAGGGAATGGAAACACCATATATTTT.

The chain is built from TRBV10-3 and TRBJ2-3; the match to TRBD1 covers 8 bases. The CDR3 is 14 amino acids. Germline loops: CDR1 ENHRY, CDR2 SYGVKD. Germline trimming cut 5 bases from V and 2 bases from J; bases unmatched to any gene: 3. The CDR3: CAISWTGTTDTQYF. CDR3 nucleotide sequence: TGTGCCATCAGTTGGACAGGGACCACAGATACGCAGTATTTT.

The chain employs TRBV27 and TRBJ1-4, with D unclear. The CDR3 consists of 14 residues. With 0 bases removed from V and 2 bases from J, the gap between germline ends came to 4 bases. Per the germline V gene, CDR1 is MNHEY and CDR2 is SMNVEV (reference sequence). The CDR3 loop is CASSLSYTNEKLFF. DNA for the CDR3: TGTGCCAGCAGTTTATCCTACACTAATGAAAAACTGTTTTTT.

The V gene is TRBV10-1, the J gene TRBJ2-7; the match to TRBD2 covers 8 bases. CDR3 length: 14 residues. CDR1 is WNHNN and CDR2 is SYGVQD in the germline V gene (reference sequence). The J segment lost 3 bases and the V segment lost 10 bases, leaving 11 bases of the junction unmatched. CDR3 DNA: TGCGCCACCACGGCGGGTAGCGGGATCTACGAGCAGTACTTC. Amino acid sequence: CATTAGSGIYEQYF.

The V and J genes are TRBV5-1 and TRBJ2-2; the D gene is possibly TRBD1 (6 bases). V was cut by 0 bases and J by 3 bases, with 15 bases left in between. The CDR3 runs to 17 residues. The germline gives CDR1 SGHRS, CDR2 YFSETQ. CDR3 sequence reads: CASSLENRVPHTGELFF. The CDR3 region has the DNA TGCGCCAGCAGCTTGGAAAACAGGGTCCCCCACACCGGGGAGCTGTTTTTT.

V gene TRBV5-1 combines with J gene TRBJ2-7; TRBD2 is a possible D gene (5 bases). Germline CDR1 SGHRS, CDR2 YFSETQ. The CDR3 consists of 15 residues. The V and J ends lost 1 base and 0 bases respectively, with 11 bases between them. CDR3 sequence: CASSLPERTSYEQYF. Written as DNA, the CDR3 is TGCGCCAGCAGCTTGCCCGAGCGGACCTCCTACGAGCAGTACTTC.

The CDR3 loop reads CASSQSYSQSTDTQYF. The CDR3 DNA is TGTGCCAGCAGCCAATCGTACTCACAAAGCACAGATACGCAGTATTTT. The chain uses TRBV4-2 and TRBJ2-3; D remains unclear. The CDR3 is 16 amino acids. Trimming pared 2 bases from V and 0 bases from J, leaving 12 bases between. CDR1 LGHNA and CDR2 YNFKEQ come from the germline V gene.

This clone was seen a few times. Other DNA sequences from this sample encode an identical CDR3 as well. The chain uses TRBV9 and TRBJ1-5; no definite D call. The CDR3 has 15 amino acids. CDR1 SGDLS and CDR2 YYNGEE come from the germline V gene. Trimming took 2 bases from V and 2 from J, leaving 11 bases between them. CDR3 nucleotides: TGTGCCAGCAGCGTTGGGGTTCTGGGCAATCAGCCCCAGCATTTT. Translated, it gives CASSVGVLGNQPQHF.

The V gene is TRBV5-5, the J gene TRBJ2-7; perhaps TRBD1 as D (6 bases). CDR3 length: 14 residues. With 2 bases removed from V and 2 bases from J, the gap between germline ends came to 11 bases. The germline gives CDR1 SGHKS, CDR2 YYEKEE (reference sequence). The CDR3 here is CASSFTGSTYEQYF. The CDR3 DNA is TGTGCCAGCAGCTTTACAGGGTCCACCTACGAGCAGTACTTC.